One T cell receptor (beta chain) is described in this entry. The data were taken from a study of identical twins. TCRdb independently ran MiXCR on the 5' RACE reads; one entry per CDR3 protein. Of about 810,000 distinct CDR3 sequences in the sample, roughly an eighth were seen once. From germline, CDR1 is SEHNR and CDR2 FQNEAQ (reference sequence). The length of the CDR3 is 15 residues. V gave up 5 bases and J gave up 6 bases, with 18 bases separating them. The same sample was also studied in work on yellow fever vaccine responses in identical twins.

This TCR was recovered from a woman aged 18-29 years in good health. The source material was PBMCs. The rearrangement links TRBV7-9 to TRBJ2-3; either TRBD1 or TRBD2 may fit D (6 bases each). The CDR3: CASSLGYTGADTQYF. Here the CDR3 DNA reads TGTGCCAGCAGCCTAGGATATACGGGGGCGGATACGCAGTATTTT.